This T cell receptor (beta chain) derives from a study of blood T cell repertoires in COVID-19. In the study overall: From the United States, Italy and Spain came samples of acute and convalescent COVID-19. T cells, B-cell-depleted T cells, or PBMCs provided the cDNA or gDNA that served as material.

The authors' processing: Amplification of reference gene primers was used by the study to estimate nucleated cell counts. The table came from immunoSEQ multiplex PCR; TCRdb's copy has only in-frame clones and leaves some out. Clonal size and the V and J genes are those of that table, whereas D and trimming came from the DNA. Found here are about 110,000 clones, approximately 89% of them singletons; the top ten hold 6.8%. The TCR comes from a man in his forties or fifties with active or convalescent COVID-19. Sample: peripheral blood.

CDR3 protein: CASIRDSGGETQYF. CDR3 nucleotide sequence: TGTGCCAGCATCCGGGACTCTGGGGGAGAGACCCAGTACTTC. This chain connects TRBV6-5 to TRBJ2-5; a possible D gene is TRBD2 (6 bases). The CDR3 has 14 residues. Germline CDR1 and CDR2: MNHEY and SVGAGI. The V end was cut by 7 bases, the J end by 4 bases, with 16 bases between.